One T cell receptor (beta chain) is described in this entry. Its antigen is currently not known. Base qualities are not provided; no much larger clone lies one nucleotide away. This sample is part of a study of CD8 T cells in ankylosing spondylitis (dated by TCRdb to between 2016 and 2019). Some background on the complete study: To find TCR variants linked to disease, the study profiled T cell receptor beta repertoires in ankylosing spondylitis patients and healthy donors. The full study cohort was made up of over 20 ankylosing spondylitis patients and 108 healthy donors. Peripheral blood was sampled, and synovial fluid was also collected from ankylosing spondylitis patients.

The germline V gene specifies SGHRS as CDR1 and YFSETQ as CDR2. From its cysteine to its phenylalanine, the CDR3 spans 15 amino acids. Of the read, only the CDR3 DNA is kept; its 45 bases are in frame from base 1. The junction shows trimming of 4 bases on V and 1 base on J, plus 14 bases between the germline ends. The sample was run on an Illumina HiSeq 2500. Quantitative 5'-RACE with molecular barcodes was the method used to prepare the TCR beta libraries. The original methods were these. Disease-linked TCR variants were identified with a new computational method built on a probabilistic model of VDJ rearrangement. TCRdb reprocessed the public reads (quality trimming at Q25 with fastp, clone calling with MiXCR) and kept in-frame beta chains. Every CDR3 protein is listed once, alongside the most common genes and DNA of its rows. The V and J calls reflect TCRdb's pipeline rather than the authors' work. This sample lists approximately 150,000 distinct CDR3 sequences; under 35% were detected once. 6% of the sample is in the top ten clones.

Study-level results and caveats: The disease-linked clones were reported as significantly enriched in matched synovial fluid samples from ankylosing spondylitis patients. A TCR beta motif of eight highly homologous amino acid variants appeared characteristic of blood from ankylosing spondylitis patients. The disease-linked clones showed a CD8+ phenotype and occurred at relatively low frequencies in peripheral blood. Some motif variants had previously been reported in the synovial fluid and blood of reactive arthritis patients, which suggests shared mechanisms of disease initiation.

Synovial fluid samples were paired with blood samples taken from the same ankylosing spondylitis patients. This chain joins TRBV5-1 to TRBJ1-1; the D gene is perhaps TRBD1, from 5 matching bases. The TCR comes from a male donor with ankylosing spondylitis. The sequenced sample consisted of synovial fluid, either unsorted or a sorted T cell fraction (not recorded which). The encoded CDR3 is CASSIGGGKNTEAFF. DNA sequence: TGCGCCAGCAGCATTGGGGGGGGGAAGAACACTGAAGCTTTCTTT.